Shown below are 11 T cell receptor beta chains from a single sample sequenced in a study of prognosis after radiotherapy for stage I lung cancer. Genomic DNA was subjected to two-round multiplex PCR for amplification of TCR beta CDR3. Amplification in first-round PCR relied on primers specific to each TRBV and TRBJ gene. TCRdb analysed the multiplex PCR reads with MiXCR anew, one entry per CDR3 protein. The sample lists around 30,000 distinct CDR3 sequences, around 30% occurring once. Sequencing used PBMCs, obtained before or after stereotactic body radiation therapy (not recorded which). Every receptor here comes from a donor over 45 with non-small cell lung cancer.

The DNA of the CDR3 is TGTGCCAGCGTCTGGAACAATGAGCAGTTCTTC. This gives the protein CASVWNNEQFF. The chain combines TRBV7-9 with TRBJ2-1, with no clear D. Germline lookup yields CDR1 SEHNR and CDR2 FQNEAQ (reference sequence). This CDR3 has 11 residues. Trimming left V 8 bases short and J 5 bases short, with 7 bases between.

This clonotype was seen more than once but under ten times. CDR3 sequence reads: CASSPPPSGGPDTQYF. In nucleotides, the CDR3 is TGTGCCAGCAGCCCTCCCCCATCGGGGGGCCCAGATACGCAGTATTTT. The gene calls are TRBV13 and TRBJ2-3; TRBD2 is a possible D gene (7 bases). CDR1 is PRHDT, CDR2 FYEKMQ, per germline (reference sequence). V lost 5 bases to trimming and J lost 4 bases, with 19 bases between them. The CDR3 loop spans 16 amino acids.

This clonotype has at least ten counts. V is TRBV5-1 and J is TRBJ1-2; D perhaps matches TRBD1 (6 bases). The length of the CDR3 is 18 residues. With 4 bases removed from V and 0 bases from J, the gap between germline ends came to 22 bases. The germline CDR1 and CDR2 sequences are SGHRS and YFSETQ. The CDR3 sequence is CASSPGQSSLLANYGYTF. CDR3 nucleotide sequence: TGCGCCAGCAGCCCTGGACAGAGCTCCCTCTTGGCTAACTATGGCTACACCTTC.

Many counts were recorded for this clonotype. The rearrangement joins TRBV5-1 to TRBJ2-7; 8 bases align to TRBD2. In germline, CDR1 is SGHRS, CDR2 YFSETQ. CDR3 size: 15 residues. V was pared by 0 bases and J by 6 bases, with 8 bases of the junction left unmatched. This CDR3 reads CASSLAGSGEFEQYF. Here the CDR3 DNA reads TGCGCCAGCAGCTTGGCCGGTAGCGGGGAGTTCGAGCAGTACTTC. Filled out from reference TRBV5-1 and TRBJ2-7, the complete variable domain reads KAGVTQTPRYLIKTRGQQVTLSCSPISGHRSVSWYQQTPGQGLQFLFEYFSETQRNKGNFPGRFSGRQFSNSRSEMNVSTLELGDSALYLCASSLAGSGEFEQYFGPGTRLTVT.

This clonotype was counted many times. The CDR3 DNA follows: TGTGCCAGCACAGGGGGCATGAGGAATCAGCCCCAGCATTTT. This sequence encodes CASTGGMRNQPQHF. V usage is TRBV19 and J usage is TRBJ1-5, with TRBD1 identical over 9 bases. Germline V gene data show CDR1 as LNHDA and CDR2 as SQIVND (reference sequence). CDR3 size: 14 residues. V trimming: 9 bases; J trimming: 4 bases; junction bases outside the gene matches: 7.

This chain connects TRBV6-8 to TRBJ1-4; D is unresolved. CDR1 MNHGY and CDR2 SAAAGT come from the germline V gene. The CDR3 is 13 amino acids. V shed 8 bases and J shed 0 bases, with 7 bases lying between them. The CDR3 DNA is TGTGCCAGCTTCCGTGCAACTAATGAAAAACTGTTTTTT. It encodes CASFRATNEKLFF.

Many counts were recorded for this clonotype. The chain employs TRBV20-1 and TRBJ1-6, with 8 bases fitting TRBD1. CDR3 length: 15 amino acids. The germline V gene has CDR1 DFQATT and CDR2 SNEGSKA (reference sequence). V lost 3 bases, J lost 5 bases, and 6 bases stayed unmatched. This CDR3 is CSASPGGINNSPLHF. The CDR3 region has the DNA TGCAGTGCTAGTCCAGGGGGCATTAATAATTCACCCCTCCACTTT.

This clonotype occurred many times. This chain joins TRBV7-9 and TRBJ2-7; D remains ambiguous. CDR3 length: 14 residues. Trimming removed 3 bases from V and 2 bases from J, with 11 bases in between. Germline CDR1 and CDR2: SEHNR and FQNEAQ (reference sequence). The CDR3 DNA is TGTGCCAGCAGCTTCGACCAACCCCCCTACGAGCAGTACTTC. It yields the protein CASSFDQPPYEQYF.

This clonotype was observed many times. J is TRBJ1-4 and V is TRBV20-1; TRBD1 agrees at 10 bases. The V gene end was trimmed by 5 bases and the J gene end by 0 bases; junction bases not matched to a gene: 12. This CDR3 is 18 amino acids long. Germline CDR1 reads DFQATT; CDR2 reads SNEGSKA (reference sequence). The CDR3 DNA reads TGCAGTGCTCCACCGGGACAGGGGAGCCTAGCAACTAATGAAAAACTGTTTTTT. This gives the protein CSAPPGQGSLATNEKLFF.

V gene TRBV5-1 combines with J gene TRBJ2-5; no clear D. The CDR3 covers 15 residues. CDR1 and CDR2 (germline): SGHRS, YFSETQ. Trimming stripped 4 bases from V and 5 bases from J, with 18 bases between. In nucleotides, the CDR3 is TGCGCCAGCAGCCCCCGGAACCGGTCGGGTGAGACCCAGTACTTC. Amino acids: CASSPRNRSGETQYF.

Ten or more counts support this clonotype. The chain has TRBV6-1 and TRBJ1-2; no firm D call. Germline CDR1 reads MNHNS; CDR2 reads SASEGT. The V end lost 5 bases, the J end lost 1 base, and 17 bases lay between the germline ends. There are 16 residues in the CDR3. CDR3 in DNA: TGTGCCAGCAGTCCCCAGAGGCAGGTGCTTAACTATGGCTACACCTTC. Amino acid sequence: CASSPQRQVLNYGYTF.